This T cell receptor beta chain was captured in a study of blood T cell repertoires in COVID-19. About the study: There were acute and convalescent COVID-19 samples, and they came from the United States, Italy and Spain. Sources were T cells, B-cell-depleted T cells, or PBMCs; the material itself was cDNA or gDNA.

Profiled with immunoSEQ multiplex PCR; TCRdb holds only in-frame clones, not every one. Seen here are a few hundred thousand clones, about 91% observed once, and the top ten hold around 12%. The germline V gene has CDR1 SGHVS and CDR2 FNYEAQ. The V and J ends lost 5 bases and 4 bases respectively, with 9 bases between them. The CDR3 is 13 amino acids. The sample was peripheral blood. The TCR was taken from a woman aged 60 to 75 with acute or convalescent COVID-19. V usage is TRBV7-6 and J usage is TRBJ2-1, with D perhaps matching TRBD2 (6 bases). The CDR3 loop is CASSADYYNEQFF. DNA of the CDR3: TGTGCCAGCAGCGCGGACTATTACAATGAGCAGTTCTTC.